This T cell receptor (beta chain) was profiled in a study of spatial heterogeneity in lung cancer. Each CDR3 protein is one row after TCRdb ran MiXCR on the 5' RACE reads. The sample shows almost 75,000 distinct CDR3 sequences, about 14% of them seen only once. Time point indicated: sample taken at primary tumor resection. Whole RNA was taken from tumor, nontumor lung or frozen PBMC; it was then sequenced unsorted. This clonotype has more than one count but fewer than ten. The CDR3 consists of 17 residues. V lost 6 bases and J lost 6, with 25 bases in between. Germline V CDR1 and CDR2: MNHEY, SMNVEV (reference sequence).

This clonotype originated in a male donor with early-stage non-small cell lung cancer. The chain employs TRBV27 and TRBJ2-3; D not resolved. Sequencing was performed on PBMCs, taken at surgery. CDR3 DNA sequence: TGTGCCAGCAGGGGCCCGCAGATTTGGGGTCCCGGGGATACGCAGTATTTT. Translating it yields CASRGPQIWGPGDTQYF.